A single sample is the source of the 8 T cell receptor beta chains below, sequenced in a study of blood T cells in healthy people across ages. Combining a sample-barcoded 5' primer with a J-beta primer mix, a second PCR ran for about 7 to 11 cycles. Via MiXCR, TCRdb re-called the 5' RACE reads, giving one row per CDR3 protein. Among over a million distinct CDR3 sequences listed, almost 25% were seen once. This sample was shared with a second study, whose subject was T cells of mothers and their children.

Sequenced: blood. These receptor sequences come from a girl aged 2-10 years in good health.

This clonotype was seen a few times. J is TRBJ2-3 and V is TRBV4-1; no firm D call. This CDR3 comprises 14 residues. Germline V gene lookup returns CDR1 MGHRA and CDR2 YSYEKL. Trimming removed 0 bases at V and 7 bases at J, with 11 bases between. The CDR3 nucleotides are TGCGCCAGCAGCCAAGAAGGTTTGGAATATACGCAGTATTTT. It is translated as CASSQEGLEYTQYF.

The chain carries TRBV12-3 or TRBV12-4 and TRBJ1-1; D not certain. Trimming cost V 4 bases and J 2 bases, with 8 bases left between them. This CDR3 is 13 amino acids long. CDR3 sequence reads: CASSWYINTEAFF. CDR3 bases: TGTGCCAGCAGTTGGTACATTAACACTGAAGCTTTCTTT.

This chain uses TRBV29-1 with TRBJ1-2; TRBD1 is a possible D gene (6 bases). Looked up from germline, CDR1 is SQVTM and CDR2 is ANQGSEA. This CDR3 has 12 amino acids. V was trimmed by 6 bases and J by 10 bases, leaving 18 bases between them. The CDR3, as DNA: TGCAGCGTCCCCAGACAGGAGGGGCTCTACACCTTC. This translates into CSVPRQEGLYTF.

The gene calls are TRBV7-9 and TRBJ1-1; D is uncertain. Trimming pared 2 bases from V and 6 bases from J, leaving 10 bases between. The CDR3 loop spans 13 amino acids. Germline V gives CDR1 SEHNR, CDR2 FQNEAQ (reference sequence). The CDR3: CASSLPGGAEAFF. The CDR3 coding sequence is TGTGCCAGCAGCTTACCCGGCGGCGCTGAAGCTTTCTTT.

This chain joins TRBV7-8 and TRBJ2-5; 8 bases fit TRBD2. Germline loops: CDR1 SGHVS, CDR2 FQNEAQ. Trimming at V came to 1 base and at J to 7 bases, leaving 14 bases not matched to a gene. The CDR3 loop spans 17 amino acids. The CDR3 sequence is CASSLVRTSQKGGTQYF. The CDR3 DNA reads TGTGCCAGCAGCTTAGTACGGACTAGCCAGAAAGGGGGGACCCAGTACTTC.

The rearrangement joins TRBV28 to TRBJ2-5; D may correspond to TRBD1 or TRBD2 (6 bases each). This CDR3 has 12 amino acids. V was cut by 4 bases and J by 9 bases, with 12 bases left in between. Germline CDR1 is MDHEN and CDR2 is SYDVKM. This CDR3 is CASSSGGKAQYF. DNA of the CDR3: TGTGCCAGCAGTTCCGGGGGCAAGGCCCAGTACTTC.

This chain joins TRBV29-1 and TRBJ2-3, with D possibly being TRBD1 or TRBD2 (6 bases each). V dropped 7 bases and J dropped 6 bases, with 17 bases sitting between them. This CDR3 is built from 13 residues. CDR1 and CDR2 from the germline V gene are SQVTM and ANQGSEA. The CDR3 here is CSAGVGGEDTQYF. The CDR3 region has the DNA TGCAGCGCTGGGGTGGGGGGCGAGGATACGCAGTATTTT.

The chain carries TRBV20-1 and TRBJ1-4; D is uncertain. This CDR3 has 12 residues. V lost 2 bases, J lost 5 bases, and 6 bases lay in between. Germline-derived CDR1 and CDR2 are DFQATT and SNEGSKA (reference sequence). The DNA of the CDR3 is TGCAGTGCTAGAACGACAAATGAAAAACTGTTTTTT. Translated: CSARTTNEKLFF.